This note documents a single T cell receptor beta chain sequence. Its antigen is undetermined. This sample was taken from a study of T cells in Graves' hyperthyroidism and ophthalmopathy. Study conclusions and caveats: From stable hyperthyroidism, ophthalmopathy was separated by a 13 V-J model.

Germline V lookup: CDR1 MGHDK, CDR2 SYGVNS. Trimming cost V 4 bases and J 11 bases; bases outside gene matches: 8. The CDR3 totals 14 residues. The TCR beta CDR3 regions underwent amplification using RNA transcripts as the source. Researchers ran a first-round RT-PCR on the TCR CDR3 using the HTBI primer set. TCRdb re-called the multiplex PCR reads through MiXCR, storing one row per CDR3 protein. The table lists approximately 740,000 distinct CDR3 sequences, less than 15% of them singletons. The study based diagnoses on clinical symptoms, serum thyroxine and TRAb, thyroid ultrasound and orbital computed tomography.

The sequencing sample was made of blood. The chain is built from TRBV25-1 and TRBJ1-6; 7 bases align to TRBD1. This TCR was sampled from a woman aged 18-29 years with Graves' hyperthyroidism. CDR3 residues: CASSAGQDLAPLHF. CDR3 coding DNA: TGTGCCAGCAGTGCTGGACAGGACCTTGCACCCCTCCACTTT.